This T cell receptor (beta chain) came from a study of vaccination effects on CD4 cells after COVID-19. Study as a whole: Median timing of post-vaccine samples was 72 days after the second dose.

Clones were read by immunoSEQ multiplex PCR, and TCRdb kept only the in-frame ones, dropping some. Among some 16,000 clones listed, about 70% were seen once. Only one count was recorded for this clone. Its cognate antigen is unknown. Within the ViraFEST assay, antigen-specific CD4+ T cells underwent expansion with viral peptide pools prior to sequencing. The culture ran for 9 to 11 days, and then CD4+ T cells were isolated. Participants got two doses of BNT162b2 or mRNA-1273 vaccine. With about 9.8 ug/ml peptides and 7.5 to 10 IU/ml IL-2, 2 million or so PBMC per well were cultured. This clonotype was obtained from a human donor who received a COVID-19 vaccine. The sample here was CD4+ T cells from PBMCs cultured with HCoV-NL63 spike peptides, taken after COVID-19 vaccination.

The CDR3 DNA sequence: TGTGCAAGTCGCTTAGCAAGATGGGACAGGGGGCCTGAAGCTTTCTTT. This gives the protein CASRLARWDRGPEAFF. The chain has TRBV12-2 and TRBJ1-1; the table's D call, TRBD1, has no DNA check behind it. TRBV12-2 is flagged as a pseudogene. This CDR3 region has 16 residues.